Listed below are T cell receptor beta chains from one sample, sequenced in a study of T cell repertoires in aging, cancer and after chemotherapy. From the multiplex PCR reads, TCRdb called clonotypes with MiXCR, one entry per CDR3 protein. The repertoire holds 6,700 or so distinct CDR3 sequences, with 53% as singletons. Specimen: blood. The receptors shown here come from a human donor with a solid tumor. CDR3s include the opening cysteine and the closing phenylalanine or tryptophan. The order of the fields is J gene, clone size, V gene, D gene, CDR3 DNA, CDR3 protein. D genes are given only for firm matches. The size entry is marked missing in some rows and otherwise reads once, few, many or a size class.

>TRBJ2-7|few|TRBV7-9|NA
TGTGCCAGCAGCTTAGGGAACACCTACGAGCAGTACTTC
CASSLGNTYEQYF
>TRBJ1-1|NA|TRBV19|NA
TGTGCCAGTAGGATAGGGGAAGGAAACAATGAAGCTTTCTTT
CASRIGEGNNEAFF
>TRBJ1-1|NA|TRBV21-1|NA
TGTGCCAGCAAACTCGACAGGGGTGACGGGGCAGGGGGTCGGAACACTGAAGCTTTCTTT
CASKLDRGDGAGGRNTEAFF
>TRBJ2-7|NA|TRBV7-9|NA
TGTGCCAGCAGCTTGGGATACCGCCTCTACGAGCAGTACTTC
CASSLGYRLYEQYF
>TRBJ1-1|few|TRBV6-1|NA
TGTGCCAGCTCCCTTCGCCAAGACACTGAAGCTTTCTTT
CASSLRQDTEAFF
>TRBJ2-7|few|TRBV7-9|TRBD2
TGTGCCAGCAGCCCCCGACTAGCGCGTTACGAGCAGTACTTC
CASSPRLARYEQYF
>TRBJ2-1|NA|TRBV7-6|NA
TGTGCCAGCAGCTTAGGGCTAATAGGGCTCAATGAGCAGTTCTTC
CASSLGLIGLNEQFF
>TRBJ1-2|NA|TRBV12-3/TRBV12-4|NA
TGTGCCAGCAGTTCCACTAACGGAAACGGCGGCTACACCTTC
CASSSTNGNGGYTF
>TRBJ2-2|NA|TRBV7-3|NA
TGTGCCAGCAGCTTCTGGAACACCGGGGAGCTGTTTTTT
CASSFWNTGELFF
>TRBJ2-7|NA|TRBV11-2|TRBD2
TGTGCCAGCAGCTACGGACTAGCGGGGTTCTACGAGCAGTACTTC
CASSYGLAGFYEQYF
>TRBJ2-5|once|TRBV20-1|TRBD2
TGCAGTGCTATCCGACTAGCGGGAGTTTCCTGGGAGACCCAGTACTTC
CSAIRLAGVSWETQYF
>TRBJ1-1|NA|TRBV20-1|NA
TGCAGTGCTCCAAGGGGGGGGGCGAACACTGAAGCTTTCTTT
CSAPRGGANTEAFF
>TRBJ2-7|NA|TRBV28|NA
TGTGCCAGCAGTGCTTATCGGGGCTATAGCTCCTACGAGCAGTACTTC
CASSAYRGYSSYEQYF
>TRBJ2-7|NA|TRBV5-1|NA
TGCGCCAGCAGCCTACCCGGGACCACCTACGAGCAGTACTTC
CASSLPGTTYEQYF
>TRBJ1-4|NA|TRBV5-1|NA
TGCGCCAGCAGCTTGATGGCCTCAACTAATGAAAAACTGTTTTTT
CASSLMASTNEKLFF
>TRBJ2-1|NA|TRBV20-1|TRBD2
TGCAGTGCTAGTCCGACTAGCGGCACCTACAATGAGCAGTTCTTC
CSASPTSGTYNEQFF
>TRBJ2-7|few|TRBV29-1|TRBD2
TGCAGCGTTGGCGGGAGTCTCTACGAGCAGTACTTC
CSVGGSLYEQYF
>TRBJ1-3|NA|TRBV5-5|NA
TGTGCCAGCAGCTTGACAGCTGGAAACACCATATATTTT
CASSLTAGNTIYF
>TRBJ1-2|NA|TRBV19|NA
TGTGCCAGTAGTATAGGCCGGATCGTCTATGGCTACACCTTC
CASSIGRIVYGYTF
>TRBJ2-6|NA|TRBV7-6|TRBD1
TGTGCCAGCAGCTTAGGGCCACAGGGGTTTACTGGGGCCAACGTCCTGACTTTC
CASSLGPQGFTGANVLTF
>TRBJ2-7|NA|TRBV5-6|NA
TGTGCCAGCAGCAGAGACAGGCTGGAGCAGTACTTC
CASSRDRLEQYF
>TRBJ2-4|NA|TRBV18|NA
TGTGCCAGCTCACCGTTAGGGGGGCACATTCAGTACTTC
CASSPLGGHIQYF
>TRBJ2-2|NA|TRBV27|NA
TGTGCCAGCAGTTCACCCACCGGGGAGCTGTTTTTT
CASSSPTGELFF
>TRBJ1-2|NA|TRBV6-6|TRBD1
TGTGCCAGCAGTCCGCCCGGGACAGGGAAGTATGGCTACACCTTC
CASSPPGTGKYGYTF
>TRBJ1-1|few|TRBV5-5|NA
TGTGCCAGCAGCTTGACAGGGAGCCCGAACACTGAAGCTTTCTTT
CASSLTGSPNTEAFF
>TRBJ2-7|NA|TRBV7-9|NA
TGTGCCAGCAGCTTAGCAAATAACTACGAGCAGTACTTC
CASSLANNYEQYF
>TRBJ2-1|NA|TRBV19|NA
TGTGCCAGTAGTATTGGGGGGTACAATGAGCAGTTCTTC
CASSIGGYNEQFF
>TRBJ1-6|NA|TRBV6-5|NA
TGTGCCAGCAGCGCAGGGAATAATTCACCCCTCCACTTT
CASSAGNNSPLHF
>TRBJ1-2|NA|TRBV5-1|TRBD1
TGCGCCAGCAGACCGGACAGGTACGGCTACACCTTC
CASRPDRYGYTF
>TRBJ1-2|NA|TRBV6-5|TRBD1
TGTGCCAGCAGTTACCGGGACAGCATCTATGGCTACACCTTC
CASSYRDSIYGYTF
>TRBJ1-3|NA|TRBV20-1|TRBD1
TGCAGTGCTAGAGATTCGGACAGGGGGTTCTCTGGAAACACCATATATTTT
CSARDSDRGFSGNTIYF
>TRBJ2-3|NA|TRBV20-1|NA
TGCAGTGCTAGAGGCGGGAGCACAGATACGCAGTATTTT
CSARGGSTDTQYF
>TRBJ2-1|NA|TRBV7-2|TRBD2
TGTGCCAGCAGCTTAGCGCTGACTAGCGGGAGATACGAGGATGAGCAGTTCTTC
CASSLALTSGRYEDEQFF
>TRBJ1-2|few|TRBV28|TRBD1
TGTGCCAGTCTTCTGACAGGGGGCGCTTATCATGGCTACACCTTC
CASLLTGGAYHGYTF
>TRBJ2-7|NA|TRBV19|NA
TGTGCCAGTAGTATCGGAGGGGGAGCCGAGCAGTACTTC
CASSIGGGAEQYF
>TRBJ2-7|NA|TRBV29-1|TRBD2
TGCAGCGTTGAATGGGAGGGCACAGCCTACGAGCAGTACTTC
CSVEWEGTAYEQYF
>TRBJ2-2|NA|TRBV20-1|TRBD2
TGCAGTGCTAGGTCGGGCAGCGGGAGGGTCGGGGAGCTGTTTTTT
CSARSGSGRVGELFF
>TRBJ1-3|NA|TRBV6-5|TRBD1
TGTGCCAGCAGCCTAACCCTTGGGACAGGCCCTCACTCTGGAAACACCATATATTTT
CASSLTLGTGPHSGNTIYF
>TRBJ2-1|NA|TRBV7-9|NA
TGTGCCAGCAGCTTCGTCAGGGGCAAGCAGTTCTTC
CASSFVRGKQFF
>TRBJ1-2|few|TRBV27|NA
TGTGCCAGCAGTTTATTAGGGTCCGGCGACTATGGCTACACCTTC
CASSLLGSGDYGYTF
>TRBJ2-6|NA|TRBV12-3/TRBV12-4|NA
TGTGCCAGCAGTTTAGTAGCGGCAAGCTCTGGGGCCAACGTCCTGACTTTC
CASSLVAASSGANVLTF
>TRBJ2-2|few|TRBV6-1|TRBD1
TGTGCCAGCAGGGACCCTCCCGGGACAGGAAACACCGGGGAGCTGTTTTTT
CASRDPPGTGNTGELFF
>TRBJ1-5|NA|TRBV28|NA
TGTGCCAGCAGTTTACAGGGGCATAATCAGCCCCAGCATTTT
CASSLQGHNQPQHF
>TRBJ2-7|NA|TRBV27|TRBD2
TGTGCCAGCACCAGCGGGAGGGCGAGGGAGCAGTACTTC
CASTSGRAREQYF
>TRBJ1-1|NA|TRBV28|NA
TGTGCCAGCAGTTTAAGGGGTTGGGAGGCTTTCTTT
CASSLRGWEAFF
>TRBJ2-5|NA|TRBV7-9|TRBD2
TGTGCCAGCAGCTTAGGGACTAGCGGAGAAGAGACCCAGTACTTC
CASSLGTSGEETQYF
>TRBJ2-2|NA|TRBV20-1|NA
TGCAGTGCTAGTGGGGCCAGAGCGAACACCGGGGAGCTGTTTTTT
CSASGARANTGELFF
>TRBJ2-2|NA|TRBV5-4|TRBD2
TGTGCCAGCAGCTTGGGGCTAGCGGAAGACACCGGGGAGCTGTTTTTT
CASSLGLAEDTGELFF